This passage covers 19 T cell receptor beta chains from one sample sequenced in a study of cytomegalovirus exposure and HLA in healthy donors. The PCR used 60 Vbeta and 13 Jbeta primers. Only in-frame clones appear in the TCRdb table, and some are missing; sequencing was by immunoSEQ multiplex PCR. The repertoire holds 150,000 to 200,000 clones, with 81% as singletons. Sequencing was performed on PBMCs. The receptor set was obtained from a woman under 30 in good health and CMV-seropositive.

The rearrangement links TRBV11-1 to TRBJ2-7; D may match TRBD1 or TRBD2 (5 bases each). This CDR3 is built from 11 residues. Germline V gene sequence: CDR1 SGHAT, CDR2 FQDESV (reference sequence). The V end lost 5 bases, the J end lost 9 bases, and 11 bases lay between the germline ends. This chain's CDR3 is CASSQGGGQYV. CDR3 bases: TGTGCCAGCAGCCAGGGCGGAGGGCAGTACGTC.

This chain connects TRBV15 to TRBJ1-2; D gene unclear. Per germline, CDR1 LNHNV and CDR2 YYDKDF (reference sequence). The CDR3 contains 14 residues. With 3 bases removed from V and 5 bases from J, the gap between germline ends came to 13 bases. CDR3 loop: CATSRTGNKYGYTF. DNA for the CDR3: TGTGCCACCAGCAGGACCGGGAACAAATATGGCTACACCTTC.

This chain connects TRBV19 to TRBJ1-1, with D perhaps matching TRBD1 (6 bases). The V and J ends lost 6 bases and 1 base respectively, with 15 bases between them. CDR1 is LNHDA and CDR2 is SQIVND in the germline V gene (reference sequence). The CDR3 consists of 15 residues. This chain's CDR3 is CASRKGGAGNTEAFF. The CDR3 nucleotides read TGTGCCAGTAGAAAAGGGGGGGCCGGGAACACTGAAGCTTTCTTT.

DNA for the CDR3: TGTGCCAGCAGCTTAGGCGGGGGCGTCGGGTATTTT. Translating it yields CASSLGGGVGYF. This chain links TRBV7-9 with TRBJ2-3, with D tentatively TRBD2 (7 bases). The CDR3 runs 12 residues. Germline V lookup: CDR1 SEHNR, CDR2 FQNEAQ (reference sequence). Trimming shortened V by 1 base and J by 14 bases, and 13 bases separated the two germline ends.

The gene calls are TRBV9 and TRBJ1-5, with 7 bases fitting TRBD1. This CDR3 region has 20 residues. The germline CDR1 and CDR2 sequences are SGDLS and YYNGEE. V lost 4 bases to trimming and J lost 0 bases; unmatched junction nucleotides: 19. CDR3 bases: TGTGCCAGCAGCCCACGCCCACAGGGGAATCTTGCGTCTAGCAATCAGCCCCAGCATTTT. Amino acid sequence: CASSPRPQGNLASSNQPQHF.

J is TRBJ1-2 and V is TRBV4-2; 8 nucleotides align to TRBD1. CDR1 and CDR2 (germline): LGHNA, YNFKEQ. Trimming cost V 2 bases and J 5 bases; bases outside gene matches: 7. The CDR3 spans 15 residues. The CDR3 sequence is CASSQTRQGRYGYTF. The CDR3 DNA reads TGTGCCAGCAGCCAAACCCGACAGGGGAGGTATGGCTACACCTTC.

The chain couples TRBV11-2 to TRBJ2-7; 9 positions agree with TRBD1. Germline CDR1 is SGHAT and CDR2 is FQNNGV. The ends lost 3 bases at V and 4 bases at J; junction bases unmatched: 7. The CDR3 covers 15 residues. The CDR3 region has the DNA TGTGCCAGCAGCTTGGGGACAGGGATCCTATACGAGCAGTACTTC. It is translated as CASSLGTGILYEQYF.

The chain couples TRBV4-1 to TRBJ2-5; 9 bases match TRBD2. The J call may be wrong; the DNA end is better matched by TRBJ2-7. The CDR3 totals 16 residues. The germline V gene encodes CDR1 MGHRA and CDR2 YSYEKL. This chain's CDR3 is CASSLVGAGGSYEQYF. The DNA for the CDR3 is TGCGCCAGCAGCTTGGTCGGTGCGGGGGGGTCCTACGAGCAGTACTTC.

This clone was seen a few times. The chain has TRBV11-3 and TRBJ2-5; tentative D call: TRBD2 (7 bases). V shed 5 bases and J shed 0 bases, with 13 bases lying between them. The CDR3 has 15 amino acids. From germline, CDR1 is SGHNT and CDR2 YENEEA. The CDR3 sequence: CASSQGSGDQETQYF. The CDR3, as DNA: TGTGCCAGCAGCCAGGGGAGCGGGGACCAAGAGACCCAGTACTTC.

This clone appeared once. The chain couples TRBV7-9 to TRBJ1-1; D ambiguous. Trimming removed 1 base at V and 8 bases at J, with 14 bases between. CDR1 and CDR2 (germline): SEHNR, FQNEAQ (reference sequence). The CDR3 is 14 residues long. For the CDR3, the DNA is TGTGCCAGCAGCTTAGGCGTTGTGGGCAGGGAAGCTTTCTTT. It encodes CASSLGVVGREAFF.

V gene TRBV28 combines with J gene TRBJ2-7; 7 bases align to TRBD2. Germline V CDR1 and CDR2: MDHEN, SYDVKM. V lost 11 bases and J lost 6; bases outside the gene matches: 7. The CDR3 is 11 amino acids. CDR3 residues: CAVGGGREQYF. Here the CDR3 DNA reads TGTGCCGTAGGCGGGGGTCGCGAGCAGTACTTC.

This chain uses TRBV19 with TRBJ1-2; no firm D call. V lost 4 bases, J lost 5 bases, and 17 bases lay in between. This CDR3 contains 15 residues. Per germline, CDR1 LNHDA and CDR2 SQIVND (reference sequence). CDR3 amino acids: CASSTQAGVKYGYTF. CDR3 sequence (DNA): TGTGCCAGTAGTACACAAGCCGGGGTCAAGTATGGCTACACCTTC.

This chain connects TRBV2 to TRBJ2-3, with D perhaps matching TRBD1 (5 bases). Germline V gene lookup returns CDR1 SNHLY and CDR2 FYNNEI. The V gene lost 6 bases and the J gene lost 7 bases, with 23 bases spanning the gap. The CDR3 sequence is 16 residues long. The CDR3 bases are TGTGCCAGCAGAACTCAGGGTTCTGGGTTCGCAAATACGCAGTATTTT. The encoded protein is CASRTQGSGFANTQYF. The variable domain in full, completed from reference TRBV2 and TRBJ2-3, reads EPEVTQTPSHQVTQMGQEVILRCVPISNHLYFYWYRQILGQKVEFLVSFYNNEISEKSEIFDDQFSVERPDGSNFTLKIRSTKLEDSAMYFCASRTQGSGFANTQYFGPGTRLTVL.

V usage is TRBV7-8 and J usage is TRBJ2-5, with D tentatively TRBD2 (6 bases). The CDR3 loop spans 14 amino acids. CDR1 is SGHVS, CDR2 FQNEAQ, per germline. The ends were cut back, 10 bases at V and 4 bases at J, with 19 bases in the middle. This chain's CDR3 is CATKGRGMGETQYF. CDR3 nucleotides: TGTGCCACCAAGGGGCGGGGTATGGGAGAGACCCAGTACTTC.

CDR3 in DNA: TGTGCCAGCAGCGTAGACGCGAGACTAGCGGGGGGGTTAAATGAGCAGTTCTTC. Its translation: CASSVDARLAGGLNEQFF. V and J are TRBV9 and TRBJ2-1; 14 nucleotides line up with TRBD2. Germline V gene sequence: CDR1 SGDLS, CDR2 YYNGEE. J gave up 7 bases and V 0 bases, and 9 bases lay outside the gene matches. The CDR3 is 18 residues long.

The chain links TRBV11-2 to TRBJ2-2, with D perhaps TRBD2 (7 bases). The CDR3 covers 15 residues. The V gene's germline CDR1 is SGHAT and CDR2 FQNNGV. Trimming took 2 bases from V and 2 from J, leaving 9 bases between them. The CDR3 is CASSLRGANTGELFF. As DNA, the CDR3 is TGTGCCAGCAGCTTACGGGGGGCCAACACCGGGGAGCTGTTTTTT.

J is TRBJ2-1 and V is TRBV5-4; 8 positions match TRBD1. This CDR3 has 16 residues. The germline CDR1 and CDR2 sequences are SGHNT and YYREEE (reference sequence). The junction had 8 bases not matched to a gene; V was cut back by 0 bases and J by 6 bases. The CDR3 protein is CASSLESGQVLNEQFF. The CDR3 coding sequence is TGTGCCAGCAGCTTGGAATCGGGACAGGTCCTCAATGAGCAGTTCTTC.

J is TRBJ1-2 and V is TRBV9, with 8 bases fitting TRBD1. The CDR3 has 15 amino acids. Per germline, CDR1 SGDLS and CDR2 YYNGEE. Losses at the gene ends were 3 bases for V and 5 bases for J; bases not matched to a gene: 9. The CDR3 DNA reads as TGTGCCAGCAGCGCCCAGGACAGGGTGTGGTATGGCTACACCTTC. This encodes CASSAQDRVWYGYTF.

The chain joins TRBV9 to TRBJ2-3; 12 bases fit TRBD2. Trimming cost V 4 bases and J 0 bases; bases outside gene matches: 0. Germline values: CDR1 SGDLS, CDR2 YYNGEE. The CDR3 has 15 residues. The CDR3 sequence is CASSTSGGSTDTQYF. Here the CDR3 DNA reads TGTGCCAGCAGCACTAGCGGGGGGAGCACAGATACGCAGTATTTT.